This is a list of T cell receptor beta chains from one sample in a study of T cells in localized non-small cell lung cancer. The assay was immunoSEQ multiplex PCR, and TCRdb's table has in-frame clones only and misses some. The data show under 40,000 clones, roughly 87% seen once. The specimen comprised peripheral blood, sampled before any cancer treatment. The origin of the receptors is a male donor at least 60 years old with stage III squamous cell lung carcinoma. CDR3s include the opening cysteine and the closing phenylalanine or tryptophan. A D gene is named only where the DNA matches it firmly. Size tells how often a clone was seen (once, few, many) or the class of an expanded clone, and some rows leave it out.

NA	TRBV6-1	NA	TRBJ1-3	TGTGCCAGCAGTGAAAAGGAAGCCCCTAGGAACACCATATATTTT	CASSEKEAPRNTIYF
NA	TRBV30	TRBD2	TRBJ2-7	TGTGCCTGGAGTGTACCGGGGGGTTACGAGCAGTACTTC	CAWSVPGGYEQYF
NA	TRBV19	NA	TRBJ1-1	TGTGCCAGTAGTGATGGTGGGACTGAAGCTTTCTTT	CASSDGGTEAFF
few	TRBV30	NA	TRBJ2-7	TGTGCCTGGAGCGCCGACAGAAACGAGCAGTACTTC	CAWSADRNEQYF
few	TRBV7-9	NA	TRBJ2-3	TGTGCCAGCAGCTTATACCAGGCTACAGATACGCAGTATTTT	CASSLYQATDTQYF
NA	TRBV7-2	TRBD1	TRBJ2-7	TGTGCCAGCAGCTCCACTTTGACAGGGGGCATCTACGAGCAGTACTTC	CASSSTLTGGIYEQYF
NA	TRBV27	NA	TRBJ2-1	TGTGCCAGCAGTCCCCTCAGGAGGATTAACAATGAGCAGTTCTTC	CASSPLRRINNEQFF
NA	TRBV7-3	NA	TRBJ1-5	TGTGCCAGCAGCTTAAGGCCAGGCCAGCCCCAGCATTTT	CASSLRPGQPQHF
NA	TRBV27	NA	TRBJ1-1	TGTGCCAGCAGTCCACTACGAGAGAACACTGAAGCTTTCTTT	CASSPLRENTEAFF
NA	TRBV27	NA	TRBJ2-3	TGTGCCAGCAGTTTATCGGCTCCTTCTTTCACAGATACGCAGTATTTT	CASSLSAPSFTDTQYF
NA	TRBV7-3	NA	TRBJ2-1	TGTGCCAGCAGCTTAAGGTGGGGGGTCTACAATGAGCAGTTCTTC	CASSLRWGVYNEQFF
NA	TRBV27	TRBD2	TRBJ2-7	TGTGCCAGCAGTCTAGCGGGGGGGTGGTACGAGCAGTACTTC	CASSLAGGWYEQYF
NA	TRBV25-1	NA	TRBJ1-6	TGTGCCAGCAGTGAAGTAGGCGGAGGCAATTCACCCCTCCACTTT	CASSEVGGGNSPLHF
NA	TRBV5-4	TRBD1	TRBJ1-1	TGTGCCAGCAGCTTGGGGGGACAGGGGGCTATTGGCACTGAAGCTTTCTTT	CASSLGGQGAIGTEAFF
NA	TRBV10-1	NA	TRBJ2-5	TGCGCCAGCAGCCGGCAGCTGCAAGAGACCCAGTACTTC	CASSRQLQETQYF
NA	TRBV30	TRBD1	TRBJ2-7	TGTGCCTGGAGTGCTGGGACAGGGGGAGGCTACGAGCAGTACTTC	CAWSAGTGGGYEQYF
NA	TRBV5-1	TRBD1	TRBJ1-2	TGCGCCAGCAGCTTGGGGAGGGGGCCGAATAACTATGGCTACACCTTC	CASSLGRGPNNYGYTF
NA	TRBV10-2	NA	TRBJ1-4	TGCGCCAGCAGTGACAGGGCTGAAAAACTGTTTTTT	CASSDRAEKLFF
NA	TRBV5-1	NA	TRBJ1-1	TGCGCCAGCAGGGCGGGACACTTGAACACTGAAGCTTTCTTT	CASRAGHLNTEAFF
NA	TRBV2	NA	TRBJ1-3	TGTGCCAGCAGGAAGGTCGGCAGGGGCGGAAACACCATATATTTT	CASRKVGRGGNTIYF
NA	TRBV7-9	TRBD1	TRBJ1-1	TGTGCCAGCAGCTTAGCGAGGGGGCGGAACACTGAAGCTTTCTTT	CASSLARGRNTEAFF
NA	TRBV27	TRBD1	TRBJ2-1	TGTGCCAGCAGTTCACAGGGGAATGAGCAGTTCTTC	CASSSQGNEQFF
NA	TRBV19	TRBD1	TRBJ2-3	TGTGCCAGTAATGACAGGGGCACTAGCACAGATACGCAGTATTTT	CASNDRGTSTDTQYF
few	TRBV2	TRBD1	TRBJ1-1	TGTGCCAGTGACAGGGTCGGAAAGTTAACTGAAGCTTTCTTT	CASDRVGKLTEAFF
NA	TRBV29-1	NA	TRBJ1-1	TGCAGCGTTGATGTGGCGAACACTGAAGCTTTCTTT	CSVDVANTEAFF
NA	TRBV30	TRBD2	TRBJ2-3	TGTGCCTGGAGCGTAGCGGGGGGCACAGATACGCAGTATTTT	CAWSVAGGTDTQYF
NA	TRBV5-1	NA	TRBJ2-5	TGCGCCAGCAATTCTGGAATACAAGAGACCCAGTACTTC	CASNSGIQETQYF
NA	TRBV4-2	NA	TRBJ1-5	TGTGCCAGCAGCCCCGACGGACGGGATCAGCCCCAGCATTTT	CASSPDGRDQPQHF
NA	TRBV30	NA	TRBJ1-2	TGTGCCTCCACCGACGGCTACACCTTC	CASTDGYTF
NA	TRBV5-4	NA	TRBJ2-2	TGTGCCAGCACCCCTAAGCAGGGTGGGACCGGGGAGCTGTTTTTT	CASTPKQGGTGELFF
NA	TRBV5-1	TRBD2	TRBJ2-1	TGCGCCAGCAGCCCCTTACTAGCGGGGGTTGGGTACAATGAGCAGTTCTTC	CASSPLLAGVGYNEQFF
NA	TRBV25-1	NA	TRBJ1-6	TGTGCCAGCAGTGAGGGGACAAATAATTCACCCCTCCACTTT	CASSEGTNNSPLHF
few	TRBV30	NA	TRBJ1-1	TGTGCCTGGAGCGCCGCGGTAGAAGCTTTCTTT	CAWSAAVEAFF
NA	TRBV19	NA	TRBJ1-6	TGTGCCAGTAGTCCAATACAGAATTCACCCCTCCACTTT	CASSPIQNSPLHF
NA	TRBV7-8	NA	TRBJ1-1	TGTGCCAGCAGCCGAGGGTACGGGGGTGACACTGAAGCTTTCTTT	CASSRGYGGDTEAFF
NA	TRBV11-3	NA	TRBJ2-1	TGTGCCAGCAGCTTAGGGGGAGTAGAAACTAATGAGCAGTTCTTC	CASSLGGVETNEQFF
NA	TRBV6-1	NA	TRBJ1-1	TGTGCCAGCAGTGTAAAGGGGAACACTGAAGCTTTCTTT	CASSVKGNTEAFF
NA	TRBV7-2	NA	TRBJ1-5	TGTGCCAGCAGCTTATCCGGAAATCAGCCCCAGCATTTT	CASSLSGNQPQHF
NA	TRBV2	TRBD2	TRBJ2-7	TGTGCCAGCAGTTCCAGGACTAGCGGCCCCCGCGAGCAGTACTTC	CASSSRTSGPREQYF
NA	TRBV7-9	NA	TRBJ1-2	TGTGCCAGCAGCTTAGAGCGGGTAGATCTCTATGGCTACACCTTC	CASSLERVDLYGYTF
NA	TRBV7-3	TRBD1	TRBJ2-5	TGTGCCAGCAGCTTAATGGGACAGGGGGCGGGAGAGACCCAGTACTTC	CASSLMGQGAGETQYF